This T cell receptor (beta chain) was observed in a study of read filtering for tumor transcriptome and immune sequencing. Whole-study context: Transcriptome libraries were built from DNase-treated RNA.

For this clonotype: Its antigen is currently unknown.

General observations from the study: Sorted CD138-negative bone marrow cells were not purified T cells. Dropping single-read clonotypes raised IR-seq and RNA-seq shared-clonotype correlation. Single-read clonotypes: about 82% of IR-seq clonotypes (approximately 3.7% of reads), about 70% of RNA-seq clonotypes (approximately 49% of reads).

Molecular barcoded adaptors covering alpha/delta and beta/gamma chains were used on approximately 400 ng RNA. TCRdb itself ran the reads through MiXCR, one entry per CDR3 protein. The data contain 85,000 or so distinct CDR3 sequences, 12% of them singletons. Trimming left V 8 bases short and J 1 base short, with 9 bases between. The CDR3 consists of 13 residues. Germline-derived CDR1 and CDR2 are MDHEN and SYDVKM. The receptor comes from a donor at least 40 years old with multiple myeloma. The genes are TRBV28 and TRBJ2-4, with D possibly TRBD2 on 5 matching bases. Sample: a population of CD138-negative cells sorted from bone marrow. The CDR3 region is CASAGEAKNIQYF. DNA of the CDR3: TGTGCCAGCGCCGGGGAGGCCAAAAACATTCAGTACTTC.